This TCR beta chain was sequenced in a study of cytomegalovirus exposure and HLA in healthy donors. Findings and limits, study-wide: The listing of fewer than 200 TCR beta chains classed them as cytomegalovirus-associated. Some V segments, including TRBV6-2 and TRBV6-3, were excluded as indistinguishable. Most of the TCR beta V segments (in an earlier analysis) were productive either about 87% or about 30% of the time.

In the case of this clone: Its antigen is unidentified.

Both 60 Vbeta primers and 13 Jbeta primers went into the PCR. Only in-frame clones appear in the TCRdb table, and some are missing; sequencing was by immunoSEQ multiplex PCR. Among some 170,000 clones, roughly 80% were seen once, and the ten largest hold more than 0.75%. The V and J ends lost 2 bases and 8 bases, in that order; junction bases with no gene match: 10. This CDR3 has 16 residues. Germline V gene data show CDR1 as SGHVS and CDR2 as FQNEAQ. This clonotype originated in a girl aged 2 to 10 in good health and CMV-seropositive. The chain is built from TRBV7-8 and TRBJ1-2, with TRBD1 matching over 11 bases. Material for sequencing was PBMCs. The CDR3 DNA reads as TGTGCCAGCAGCTTATTGAGGTTGGACAGGGGGCCCGGCTACACCTTC. Its translation: CASSLLRLDRGPGYTF.